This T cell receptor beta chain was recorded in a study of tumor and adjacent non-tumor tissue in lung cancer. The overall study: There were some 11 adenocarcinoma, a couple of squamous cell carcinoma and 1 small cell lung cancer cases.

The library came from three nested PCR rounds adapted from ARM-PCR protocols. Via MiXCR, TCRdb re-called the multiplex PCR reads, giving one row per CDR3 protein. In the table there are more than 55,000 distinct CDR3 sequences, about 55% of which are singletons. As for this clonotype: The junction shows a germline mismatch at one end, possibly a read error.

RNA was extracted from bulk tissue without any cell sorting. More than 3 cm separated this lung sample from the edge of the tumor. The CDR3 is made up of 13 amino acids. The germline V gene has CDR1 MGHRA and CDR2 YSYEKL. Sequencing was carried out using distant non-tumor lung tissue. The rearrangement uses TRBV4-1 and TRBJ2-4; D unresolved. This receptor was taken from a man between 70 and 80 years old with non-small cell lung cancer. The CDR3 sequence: CASSQMIKNIQYF. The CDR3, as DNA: TGTGCCAGCAGTCAAATGATCAAAAACATTCAGTACTTC.